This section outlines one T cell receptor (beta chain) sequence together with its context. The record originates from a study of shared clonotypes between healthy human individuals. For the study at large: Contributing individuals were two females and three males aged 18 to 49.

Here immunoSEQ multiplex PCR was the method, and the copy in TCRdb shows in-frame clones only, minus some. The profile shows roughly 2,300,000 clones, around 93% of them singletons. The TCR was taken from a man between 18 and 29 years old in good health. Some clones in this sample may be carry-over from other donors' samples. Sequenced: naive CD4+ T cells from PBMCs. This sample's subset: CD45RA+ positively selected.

DNA for the CDR3: TGTGCCAGCAGCTTAACGTCCGGCTCCAGTACGCAGTATTTT. Amino acid sequence: CASSLTSGSSTQYF. The chain is built from TRBV7-3 and TRBJ2-3; D gene unclear. The CDR3 totals 14 residues. Germline-derived CDR1 and CDR2 are SGHTA and FQGTGA. Trimming stripped 0 bases from V and 8 bases from J, with 12 bases between.